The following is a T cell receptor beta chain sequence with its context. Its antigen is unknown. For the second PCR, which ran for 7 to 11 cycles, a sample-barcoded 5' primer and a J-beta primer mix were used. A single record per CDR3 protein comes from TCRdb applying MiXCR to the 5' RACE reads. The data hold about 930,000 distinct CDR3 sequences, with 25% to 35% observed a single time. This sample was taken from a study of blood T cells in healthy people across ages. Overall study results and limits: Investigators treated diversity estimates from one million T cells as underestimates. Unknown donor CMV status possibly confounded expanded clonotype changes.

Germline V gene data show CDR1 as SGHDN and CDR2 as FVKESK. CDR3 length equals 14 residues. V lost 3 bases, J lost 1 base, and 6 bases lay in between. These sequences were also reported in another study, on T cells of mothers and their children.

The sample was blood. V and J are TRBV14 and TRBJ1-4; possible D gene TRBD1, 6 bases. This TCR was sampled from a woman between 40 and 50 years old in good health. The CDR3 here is CASSHRGTNEKLFF. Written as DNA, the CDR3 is TGTGCCAGCAGCCACAGGGGAACTAATGAAAAACTGTTTTTT.